The rows below give T cell receptor beta chains drawn from one sample of a study of blood T cell repertoires in COVID-19. The method was immunoSEQ multiplex PCR; TCRdb's version includes in-frame clones alone and lacks a portion of them. This table holds roughly 300,000 clones, roughly 85% found once. Sequencing input: peripheral blood. Receptors were obtained from a human donor in a cohort sampled during active COVID-19. Each CDR3 is given with its conserved first and last residue. D genes are given only for firm matches. Size values are once, few and many counts, or a class for expanded clones, and some rows have none.

j_call d_call clone_size v_call cdr3_aa cdr3_nt
TRBJ2-3 TRBD2 NA TRBV24-1 CATSDRKTSVTDTQYF TGTGCCACCAGTGACCGAAAGACTAGCGTCACAGATACGCAGTATTTT
TRBJ2-6 NA few TRBV11-2 CASRQGHLSGANVLTF TGTGCCAGCCGGCAGGGTCATCTTTCTGGGGCCAACGTCCTGACTTTC
TRBJ1-1 NA NA TRBV28 CASSLEHPGLAEAFF TGTGCCAGCAGTTTAGAACACCCGGGGTTAGCTGAAGCTTTCTTT
TRBJ2-3 TRBD2 NA TRBV9 CASSGGLAGGVTDTQYF TGTGCCAGCAGCGGAGGACTAGCGGGAGGGGTCACAGATACGCAGTATTTT
TRBJ2-5 NA NA TRBV19 CASSMAGRETQYF TGTGCCAGTAGTATGGCAGGTCGGGAGACCCAGTACTTC
TRBJ2-1 TRBD2 NA TRBV7-3 CASSLTSGRVNEQFF TGTGCCAGCAGCTTGACTAGCGGGAGAGTCAATGAGCAGTTCTTC
TRBJ1-3 NA NA TRBV5-4 CASSQYSRVGGNTIYF TGTGCCAGCAGCCAATATAGCAGGGTCGGAGGAAACACCATATATTTT
TRBJ2-5 NA NA TRBV18 CASSPQRTQETQYF TGTGCCAGCTCACCACAGCGGACGCAAGAGACCCAGTACTTC
TRBJ1-3 NA NA TRBV7-9 CASSLGSSGNTIYF TGTGCCAGCAGCTTAGGGAGCTCTGGAAACACCATATATTTT
TRBJ1-5 NA NA TRBV27 CASSSGLRVGPQHF TGTGCCAGCAGTTCGGGACTTCGGGTCGGGCCCCAGCATTTT
TRBJ2-4 TRBD1 NA TRBV9 CASSVGGTGGLAKNIQYF TGTGCCAGCAGCGTAGGCGGGACAGGGGGTTTAGCCAAAAACATTCAGTACTTC
TRBJ1-6 TRBD1 NA TRBV10-3 CAISEEGASYNSPLHF TGTGCCATCAGTGAGGAGGGGGCATCTTATAATTCACCCCTCCACTTT
TRBJ2-3 TRBD2 once TRBV6-5 CASAGTSGTDTQYF TGTGCCAGCGCCGGGACTAGCGGCACAGATACGCAGTATTTT
TRBJ2-7 TRBD1 many TRBV4-1 CASSQEPGTAYEQYF TGCGCCAGCAGCCAAGAGCCCGGGACAGCCTACGAGCAGTACTTC
TRBJ2-1 TRBD2 NA TRBV5-5 CASSFGTSGNEQFF TGTGCCAGCAGCTTTGGGACTAGCGGGAATGAGCAGTTCTTC
TRBJ1-4 TRBD1 NA TRBV2 CASSGQGSREKLFF TGTGCCAGCAGCGGACAGGGGTCGCGGGAAAAACTGTTTTTT
TRBJ2-3 NA NA TRBV13 CASSFLSDTQYF TGTGCCAGCAGCTTCCTCTCGGATACGCAGTATTTT
TRBJ2-3 NA NA TRBV2 CASSAIVGVATQYF TGTGCCAGCAGTGCAATAGTCGGAGTTGCCACGCAGTATTTT
TRBJ1-4 TRBD1 NA TRBV5-1 CASSPGWGQGDEKLFF TGCGCCAGCAGCCCAGGGTGGGGACAGGGGGACGAAAAACTGTTTTTT
TRBJ2-6 NA NA TRBV7-2 CATPTGPGANVLTF TGTGCCACACCTACAGGGCCCGGGGCCAACGTCCTGACTTTC
TRBJ1-1 NA NA TRBV7-9 CASSPLFREPNTEAFF TGTGCCAGCAGCCCGCTATTCAGGGAACCGAACACTGAAGCTTTCTTT
TRBJ2-1 NA NA TRBV5-1 CASSFGERYNEQFF TGCGCCAGCAGCTTCGGGGAGCGCTACAATGAGCAGTTCTTC
TRBJ2-7 TRBD1 many TRBV7-6 CASSPVPGTGVEQYF TGTGCCAGCAGCCCAGTACCGGGGACAGGGGTCGAGCAGTACTTC
TRBJ2-3 NA NA TRBV19 CASRSTGSTDTQYF TGTGCCAGTAGATCGACAGGTAGCACAGATACGCAGTATTTT
TRBJ2-6 NA NA TRBV5-1 CASSPDGAGVLTF TGCGCCAGCAGCCCGGATGGGGCCGGCGTCCTGACTTTC
TRBJ2-6 NA NA TRBV4-3 CASSPRPSPGANVLTF TGCGCCAGCAGCCCCCGCCCAAGCCCTGGGGCCAACGTCCTGACTTTC
TRBJ2-3 TRBD2 NA TRBV27 CASSSKRGSTDTQYF TGTGCCAGCAGTTCAAAGCGGGGGAGCACAGATACGCAGTATTTT
TRBJ2-3 NA NA TRBV20-1 CSAFRNTQYF TGCAGTGCTTTCAGGAATACGCAGTATTTT